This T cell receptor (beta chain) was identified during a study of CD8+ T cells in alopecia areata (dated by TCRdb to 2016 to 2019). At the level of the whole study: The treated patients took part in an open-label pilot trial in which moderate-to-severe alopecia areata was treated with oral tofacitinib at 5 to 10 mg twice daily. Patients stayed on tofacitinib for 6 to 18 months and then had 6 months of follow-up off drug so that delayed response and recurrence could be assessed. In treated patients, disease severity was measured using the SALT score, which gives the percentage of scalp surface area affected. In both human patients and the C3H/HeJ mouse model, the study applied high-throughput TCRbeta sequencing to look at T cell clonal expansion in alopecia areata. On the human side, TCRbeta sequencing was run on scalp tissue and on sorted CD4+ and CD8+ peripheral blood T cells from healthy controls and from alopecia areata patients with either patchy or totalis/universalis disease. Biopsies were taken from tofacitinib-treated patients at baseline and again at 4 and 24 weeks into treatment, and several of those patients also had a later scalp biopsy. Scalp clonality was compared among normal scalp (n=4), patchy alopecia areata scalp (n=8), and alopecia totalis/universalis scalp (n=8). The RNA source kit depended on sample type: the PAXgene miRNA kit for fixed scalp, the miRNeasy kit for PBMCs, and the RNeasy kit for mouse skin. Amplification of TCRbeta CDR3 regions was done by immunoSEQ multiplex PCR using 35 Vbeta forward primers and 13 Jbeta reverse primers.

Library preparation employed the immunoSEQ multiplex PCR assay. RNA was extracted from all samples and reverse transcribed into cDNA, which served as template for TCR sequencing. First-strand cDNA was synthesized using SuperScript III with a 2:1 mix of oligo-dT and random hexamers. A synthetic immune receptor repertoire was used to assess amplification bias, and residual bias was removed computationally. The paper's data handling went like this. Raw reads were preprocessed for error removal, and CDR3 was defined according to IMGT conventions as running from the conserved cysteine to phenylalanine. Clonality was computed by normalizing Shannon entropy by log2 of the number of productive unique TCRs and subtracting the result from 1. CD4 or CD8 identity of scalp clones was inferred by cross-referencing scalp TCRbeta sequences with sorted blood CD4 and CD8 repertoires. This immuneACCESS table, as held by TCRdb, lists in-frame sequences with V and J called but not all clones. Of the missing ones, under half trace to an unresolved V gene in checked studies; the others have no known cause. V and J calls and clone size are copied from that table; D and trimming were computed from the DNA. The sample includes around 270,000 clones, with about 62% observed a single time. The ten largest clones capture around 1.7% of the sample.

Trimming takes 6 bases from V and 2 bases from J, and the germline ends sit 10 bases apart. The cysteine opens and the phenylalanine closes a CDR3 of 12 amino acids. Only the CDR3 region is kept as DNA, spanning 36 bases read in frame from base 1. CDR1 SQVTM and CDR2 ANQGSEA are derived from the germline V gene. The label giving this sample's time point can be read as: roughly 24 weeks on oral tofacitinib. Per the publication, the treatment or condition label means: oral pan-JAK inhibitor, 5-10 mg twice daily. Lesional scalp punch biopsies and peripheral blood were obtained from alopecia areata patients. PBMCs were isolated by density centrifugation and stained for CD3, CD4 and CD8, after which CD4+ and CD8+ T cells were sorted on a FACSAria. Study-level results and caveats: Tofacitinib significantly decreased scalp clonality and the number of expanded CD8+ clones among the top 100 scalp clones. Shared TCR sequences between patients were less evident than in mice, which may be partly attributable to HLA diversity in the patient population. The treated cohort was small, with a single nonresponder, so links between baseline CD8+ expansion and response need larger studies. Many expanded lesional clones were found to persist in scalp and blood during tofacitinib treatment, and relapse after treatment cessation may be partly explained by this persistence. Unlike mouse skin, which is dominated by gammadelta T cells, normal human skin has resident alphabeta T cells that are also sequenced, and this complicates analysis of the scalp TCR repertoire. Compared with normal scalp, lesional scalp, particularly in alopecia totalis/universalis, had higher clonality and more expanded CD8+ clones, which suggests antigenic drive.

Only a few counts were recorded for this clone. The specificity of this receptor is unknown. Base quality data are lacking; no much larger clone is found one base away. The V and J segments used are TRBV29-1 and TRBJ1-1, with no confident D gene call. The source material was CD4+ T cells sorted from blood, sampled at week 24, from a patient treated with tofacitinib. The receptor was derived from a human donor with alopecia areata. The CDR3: CSVVSLNTEAFF. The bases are TGCAGCGTGGTTAGTCTTAACACTGAAGCTTTCTTT.